Listed here are 8 T cell receptor beta chains from one sample, sequenced in a study of blood T cell repertoires in COVID-19. The method was immunoSEQ multiplex PCR; TCRdb's version includes in-frame clones alone and lacks a portion of them. The repertoire holds around 340,000 clones, with 65% to 90% as singletons. The sample comprised peripheral blood. These receptor sequences come from an older woman with COVID-19, enrolled during active disease.

This clone was recorded once. The chain combines TRBV4-3 with TRBJ2-3, with 8 bases lining up with TRBD2. Per the germline V gene, CDR1 is LGHNA and CDR2 is YSLEER. The CDR3 spans 20 residues. Trimming cost V 0 bases and J 0 bases; bases outside gene matches: 14. The CDR3 DNA reads as TGCGCCAGCAGCCAAGATGGTCCGATAGCGGGGTCGTCTAGCACAGATACGCAGTATTTT. It is translated as CASSQDGPIAGSSSTDTQYF.

This chain uses TRBV6-5 with TRBJ1-1; TRBD1 matches at 7 bases. The CDR3 has 16 residues. Per germline, CDR1 MNHEY and CDR2 SVGAGI. The junction had 11 bases not matched to a gene; V was cut back by 2 bases and J by 5 bases. CDR3 DNA sequence: TGTGCCAGCAGTTACACGCCACAGGGGATTCGGACTGAAGCTTTCTTT. This translates into CASSYTPQGIRTEAFF.

The V gene is TRBV3-1 (or the pseudogene TRBV3-2), the J gene TRBJ1-3; tentatively, D is TRBD1 (5 bases). Germline V gene data show CDR1 as LGHDT and CDR2 as YNNKEL (reference sequence). Trimming cost V 0 bases and J 8 bases, with 17 bases left between them. This CDR3 is 16 amino acids long. CDR3 residues: CASSQDPGVGSDTIYF. The CDR3 DNA sequence: TGTGCCAGCAGCCAAGATCCGGGGGTAGGTTCGGACACCATATATTTT.

The CDR3 region is CASRRRDRDYEQYF. The CDR3 DNA reads TGTGCCAGCAGACGCCGGGACAGGGATTACGAGCAGTACTTC. V is TRBV11-3 and J is TRBJ2-7, with TRBD1 identical over 9 bases. The J segment lost 4 bases and the V segment lost 6 bases, leaving 7 bases of the junction unmatched. Per germline, CDR1 SGHNT and CDR2 YENEEA. The CDR3 extends over 14 amino acids.

The V call is TRBV30, the J call TRBJ2-3; a possible D gene is TRBD1 (5 bases). Germline V lookup: CDR1 GTSNPN, CDR2 SVGIG (reference sequence). The CDR3 is made up of 13 amino acids. The V and J ends lost 2 bases and 4 bases respectively, with 10 bases between them. The CDR3 is CAWSFGHSDTQYF. The CDR3 bases are TGTGCCTGGAGTTTCGGACACTCAGATACGCAGTATTTT.

This clone was detected a few times. The chain joins TRBV30 to TRBJ2-7; TRBD2 might be the D (7 bases). Trimming left V 4 bases short and J 2 bases short, with 18 bases between. The CDR3 runs to 15 residues. CDR1 is GTSNPN, CDR2 SVGIG, per germline (reference sequence). In DNA form, the CDR3 reads TGTGCCTGGACGCGTATGCGGGGGCCGCCCTACGAGCAGTACTTC. Translation: CAWTRMRGPPYEQYF.

This CDR3 is CAIRFTNGEQYF. The CDR3 region has the DNA TGTGCCATCAGGTTTACTAATGGCGAGCAGTACTTC. V is TRBV10-3 and J is TRBJ2-7; D is undetermined. This CDR3 is built from 12 residues. V was clipped by 6 bases and J by 6 bases, with 12 bases between them. The germline V gene has CDR1 ENHRY and CDR2 SYGVKD.

The chain recombines TRBV27 with TRBJ1-1; 9 positions agree with TRBD1. Germline V gene sequence: CDR1 MNHEY, CDR2 SMNVEV (reference sequence). CDR3 length: 15 residues. V lost 1 base to trimming and J lost 5 bases; unmatched junction nucleotides: 5. CDR3 nucleotide sequence: TGTGCCAGCAGTTTATTGGGGACAGGGAGGACTGAAGCTTTCTTT. Protein product: CASSLLGTGRTEAFF.